These 9 T cell receptor beta chains share one sample of origin, sequenced in a study of CD8 T cells in Susac syndrome (dated by TCRdb to between 2019 and 2020). The library came from the immunoSEQ multiplex PCR assay. RNA was extracted using the RNeasy kit, and roughly 0.45 to 1 ug of the RNA was reverse transcribed with random hexamers. The public reads were run again by TCRdb, first through fastp at Q25 and then through MiXCR, and only productive beta chains were kept. Each entry is one CDR3 protein sequence, shown with its most common DNA and genes. Within this sample are some 400,000 distinct CDR3 sequences, with more than 80% of them counted one time only. The top ten clonotypes cover approximately 0.12% of the sample. The sequencing sample was made of CD8+ T cells from PBMCs. The receptors shown here come from a human donor with multiple sclerosis.

In this sample, this clonotype turned up a few times. J is TRBJ2-5 and V is TRBV11-2; 8 positions match TRBD2. CDR3 length: 14 residues. CDR1 is SGHAT, CDR2 FQNNGV, per germline. V was clipped by 3 bases and J by 1 base; unmatched bases: 1. The CDR3 DNA reads as TGTGCCAGCAGCTTCACTAGCGGCCAAGAGACCCAGTACTTC. Translated: CASSFTSGQETQYF.

This clonotype has just one count. The chain joins TRBV6-1 to TRBJ2-3; a weak D match, TRBD1 (5 bases). Trimming removed 3 bases at V and 4 bases at J, with 23 bases between. Germline V gene lookup returns CDR1 MNHNS and CDR2 SASEGT. The CDR3 has 18 residues. CDR3 sequence (DNA): TGTGCCAGCAGTGATGGGCCCCTCCGACAGATACATCCAGATACGCAGTATTTT. Translating gives CASSDGPLRQIHPDTQYF.

The rearrangement joins TRBV19 to TRBJ1-5; 8 positions match TRBD1. V gave up 5 bases and J gave up 0 bases; unmatched junction bases: 15. CDR3 size: 19 residues. Looked up from germline, CDR1 is LNHDA and CDR2 is SQIVND (reference sequence). The CDR3 sequence is CASSHPDGTGVYSNQPQHF. CDR3 in DNA: TGTGCCAGTAGTCACCCCGATGGGACAGGCGTTTATAGCAATCAGCCCCAGCATTTT.

V and J are TRBV27 and TRBJ2-1, with D perhaps TRBD1 (5 bases). The CDR3 sequence is 14 residues long. The germline CDR1 and CDR2 sequences are MNHEY and SMNVEV (reference sequence). V lost 4 bases, J lost 4 bases, and 11 bases lay in between. The CDR3 DNA reads TGTGCCAGCAGTTCCGCAGGGCCTTACAATGAGCAGTTCTTC. Protein: CASSSAGPYNEQFF.

The V and J genes are TRBV3-1 and TRBJ2-2, with 9 bases lining up with TRBD1. Germline lookup yields CDR1 LGHDT and CDR2 YNNKEL (reference sequence). The V gene end was trimmed by 4 bases and the J gene end by 9 bases; junction bases not matched to a gene: 9. This CDR3 comprises 15 residues. The CDR3 nucleotides read TGTGCCAGCAGCCCGGGACAGGGTCTGTCTCGGGAGCTGTTTTTT. Its translation: CASSPGQGLSRELFF.

The rearrangement joins TRBV30 to TRBJ1-1; D remains ambiguous. The CDR3 loop spans 13 amino acids. Trimming removed 1 base from V and 1 base from J, with 7 bases in between. CDR1 and CDR2 from the germline V gene are GTSNPN and SVGIG (reference sequence). The CDR3 DNA follows: TGTGCCTGGAGTGAGGATTCGAACACTGAAGCTTTCTTT. This gives the protein CAWSEDSNTEAFF.

In its sample, this clonotype was seen a few times. In nucleotides, the CDR3 is TGTGCCAGCAGCCTCGGGATTACTACGCAGTATTTT. This translates into CASSLGITTQYF. The V gene is TRBV7-9, the J gene TRBJ2-3, with a possible D match to TRBD2 (5 bases). CDR3 length: 12 residues. V lost 5 bases, J lost 8 bases, and 11 bases lay in between. CDR1 SEHNR and CDR2 FQNEAQ come from the germline V gene (reference sequence).

This rearrangement joins TRBV30 to TRBJ1-2; TRBD1 matches at 8 bases. CDR1 and CDR2 from the germline V gene are GTSNPN and SVGIG (reference sequence). The CDR3 contains 13 residues. With 2 bases clipped from V and 5 bases from J, the junction kept 4 bases outside the gene matches. CDR3 region: CAWSTGGVYGYTF. The DNA for the CDR3 is TGTGCCTGGAGTACAGGGGGGGTATATGGCTACACCTTC.

The sample holds a few counts of this clonotype. The rearrangement joins TRBV27 to TRBJ2-1, with 7 bases matching TRBD2. CDR1 is MNHEY, CDR2 SMNVEV, per germline (reference sequence). The junction had 3 bases not matched to a gene; V was cut back by 0 bases and J by 7 bases. This CDR3 has 14 amino acids. As DNA, the CDR3 is TGTGCCAGCAGTTTATCGGGAGGGCCAAATGAGCAGTTCTTC. Translated: CASSLSGGPNEQFF.